This T cell receptor (beta chain) was observed in a study of T-cell reconstitution after alpha-beta-depleted transplantation in children. Preparation of the TCRbeta library used unique molecular identifiers. TCRdb processed the PCR reads anew with MiXCR; each CDR3 protein has one entry. The sample records around 380,000 distinct CDR3 sequences, about 11% being singletons. This CDR3 spans 13 amino acids. Germline V CDR1 and CDR2: SQVTM, ANQGSEA. V lost 5 bases to trimming and J lost 3 bases, with 13 bases between them. This TCR came from a human donor who donated a stem cell graft to a child with acute myeloid leukemia. The rearrangement uses TRBV29-1 and TRBJ1-2; D is undetermined. The sequences come from PBMCs from the stem cell graft donor, collected from the stem cell graft. The CDR3 DNA reads TGCAGCGTTCCCGTCCCAGAGGACTATGGCTACACCTTC. Amino acid sequence: CSVPVPEDYGYTF.